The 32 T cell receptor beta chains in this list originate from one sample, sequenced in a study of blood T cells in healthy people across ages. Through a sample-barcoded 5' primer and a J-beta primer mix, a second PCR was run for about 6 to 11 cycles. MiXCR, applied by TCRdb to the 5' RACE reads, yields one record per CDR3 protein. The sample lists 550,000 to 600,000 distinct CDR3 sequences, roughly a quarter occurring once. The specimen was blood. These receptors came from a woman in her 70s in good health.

CDR3 residues: CASSQVAGPYNEQFF. In DNA form, the CDR3 reads TGTGCCAGCAGCCAAGTAGCGGGGCCCTACAATGAGCAGTTCTTC. The chain joins TRBV3-1 to TRBJ2-1; TRBD2 matches 8 bases. The CDR3 loop spans 15 amino acids. V was pared by 1 base and J by 2 bases, with 1 base of the junction left unmatched. Per germline, CDR1 LGHDT and CDR2 YNNKEL (reference sequence).

DNA of the CDR3: TGTGCCAGCTCACCACGGTCTAGCGGGGGCCTATTGGATACGCAGTATTTT. Its protein is CASSPRSSGGLLDTQYF. The J gene is TRBJ2-3, the V gene TRBV18; TRBD2 matches 10 bases. This CDR3 comprises 17 residues. Losses at the gene ends were 1 base for V and 6 bases for J; bases not matched to a gene: 10. Germline CDR1 is KGHSH and CDR2 is LQKENI.

This chain's CDR3 is CATSDFIRETQYF. CDR3 sequence (DNA): TGTGCCACCAGTGATTTCATACGGGAGACCCAGTACTTC. The gene calls are TRBV24-1 and TRBJ2-5; no clear D gene. Trimming stripped 1 base from V and 5 bases from J, with 7 bases between. Germline V gene sequence: CDR1 KGHDR, CDR2 SFDVKD. The CDR3 length is 13 residues.

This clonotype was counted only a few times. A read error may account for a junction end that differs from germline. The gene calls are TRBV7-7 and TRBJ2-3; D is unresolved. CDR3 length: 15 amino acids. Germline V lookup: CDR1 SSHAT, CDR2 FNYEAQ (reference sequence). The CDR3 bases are TGTGCTAGCAGCTCCCTCGCGACTCCTTCAGATACGCAGTATTTT. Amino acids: CASSSLATPSDTQYF.

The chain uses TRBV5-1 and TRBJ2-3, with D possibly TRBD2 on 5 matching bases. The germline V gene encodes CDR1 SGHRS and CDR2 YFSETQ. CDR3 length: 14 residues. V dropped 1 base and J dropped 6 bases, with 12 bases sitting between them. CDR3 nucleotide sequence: TGCGCCAGCAGCTTGAAAGCCCCGGGGGATACGCAGTATTTT. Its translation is CASSLKAPGDTQYF.

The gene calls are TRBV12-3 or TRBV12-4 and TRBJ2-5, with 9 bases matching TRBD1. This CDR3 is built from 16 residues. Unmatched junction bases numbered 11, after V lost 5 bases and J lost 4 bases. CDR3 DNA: TGTGCCAGCAGTATCGACAGGGGGACCCCCTTAGAGACCCAGTACTTC. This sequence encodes CASSIDRGTPLETQYF.

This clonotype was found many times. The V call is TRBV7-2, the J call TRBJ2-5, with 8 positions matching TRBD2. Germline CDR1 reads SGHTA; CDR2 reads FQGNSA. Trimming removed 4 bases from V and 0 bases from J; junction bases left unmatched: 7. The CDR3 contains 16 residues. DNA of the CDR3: TGTGCCAGCAGCTCCACTAGCGGCCTAGACCAAGAGACCCAGTACTTC. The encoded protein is CASSSTSGLDQETQYF.

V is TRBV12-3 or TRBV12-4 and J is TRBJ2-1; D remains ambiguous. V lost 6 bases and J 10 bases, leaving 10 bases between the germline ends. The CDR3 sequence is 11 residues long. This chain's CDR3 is CASRTGSEQFF. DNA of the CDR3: TGTGCCAGCAGAACCGGGTCAGAGCAGTTCTTC.

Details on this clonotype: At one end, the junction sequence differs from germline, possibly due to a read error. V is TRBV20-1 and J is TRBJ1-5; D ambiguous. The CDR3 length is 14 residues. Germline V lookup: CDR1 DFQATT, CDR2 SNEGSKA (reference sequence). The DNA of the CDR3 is TGCAGTGCTAGAGATCGTGCCAACTCTGCTTTGGATGCTTTT. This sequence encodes CSARDRANSALDAF.

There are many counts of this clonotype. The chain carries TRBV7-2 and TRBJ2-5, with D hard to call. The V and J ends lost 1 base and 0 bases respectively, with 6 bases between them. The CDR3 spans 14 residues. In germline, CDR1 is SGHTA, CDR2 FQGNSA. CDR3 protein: CASSLGYHQETQYF. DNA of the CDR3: TGTGCCAGCAGCTTAGGCTACCACCAAGAGACCCAGTACTTC.

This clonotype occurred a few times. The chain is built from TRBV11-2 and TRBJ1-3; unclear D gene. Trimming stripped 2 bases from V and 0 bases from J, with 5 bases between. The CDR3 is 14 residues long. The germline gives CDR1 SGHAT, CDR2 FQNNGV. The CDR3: CASSLWTSGNTIYF. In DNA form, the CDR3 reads TGTGCCAGCAGCTTATGGACCTCTGGAAACACCATATATTTT.

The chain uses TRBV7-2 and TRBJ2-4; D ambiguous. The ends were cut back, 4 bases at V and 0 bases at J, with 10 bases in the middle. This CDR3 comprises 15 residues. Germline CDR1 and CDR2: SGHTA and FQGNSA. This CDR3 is CASSSNLVAKNIQYF. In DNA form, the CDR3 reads TGTGCCAGCAGCTCCAATCTGGTAGCCAAAAACATTCAGTACTTC.

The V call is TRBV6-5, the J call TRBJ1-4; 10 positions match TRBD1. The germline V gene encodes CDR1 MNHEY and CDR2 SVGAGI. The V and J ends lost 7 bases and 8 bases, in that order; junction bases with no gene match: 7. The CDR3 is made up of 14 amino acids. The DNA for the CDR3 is TGTGCCAGCACCAAAGGACAGGGGGGCGAAAAACTGTTTTTT. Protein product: CASTKGQGGEKLFF.

In DNA, the CDR3 is TGCAGTGCTAGTTCGGGGGGGCTAGGAGAGACCCAGTACTTC. Translated, it gives CSASSGGLGETQYF. The chain has TRBV20-1 and TRBJ2-5, with TRBD2 matching over 8 bases. V lost 3 bases, J lost 4 bases, and 7 bases stayed unmatched. The CDR3 loop spans 14 amino acids. Germline CDR1 and CDR2: DFQATT and SNEGSKA (reference sequence).

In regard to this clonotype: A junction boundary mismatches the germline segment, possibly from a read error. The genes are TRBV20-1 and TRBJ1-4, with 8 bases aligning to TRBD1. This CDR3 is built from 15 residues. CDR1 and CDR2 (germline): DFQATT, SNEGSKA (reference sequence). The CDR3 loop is CSARDLQDREEKLSF. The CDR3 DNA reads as TGCAGTGCTAGAGATCTCCAGGACAGGGAAGAAAAACTGTCTTTT.

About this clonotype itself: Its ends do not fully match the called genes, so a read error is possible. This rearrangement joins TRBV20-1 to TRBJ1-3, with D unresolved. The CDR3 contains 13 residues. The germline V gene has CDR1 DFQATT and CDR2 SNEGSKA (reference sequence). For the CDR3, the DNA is TGCAGTGCAAGAGACGCTACTGGAAACACCATATATTTT. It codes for CSARDATGNTIYF.

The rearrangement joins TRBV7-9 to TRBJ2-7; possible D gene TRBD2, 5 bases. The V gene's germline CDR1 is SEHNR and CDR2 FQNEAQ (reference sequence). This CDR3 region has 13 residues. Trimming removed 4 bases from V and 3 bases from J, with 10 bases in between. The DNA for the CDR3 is TGTGCCAGCAGCTACACGGGATACTACGAGCAGTACTTC. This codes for CASSYTGYYEQYF.

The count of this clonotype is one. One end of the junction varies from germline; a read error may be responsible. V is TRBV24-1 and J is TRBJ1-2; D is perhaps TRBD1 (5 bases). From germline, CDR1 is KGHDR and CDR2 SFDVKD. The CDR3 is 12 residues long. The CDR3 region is CATSDSGHGYAF. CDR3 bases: TGTGCCACCAGTGATTCAGGGCATGGCTACGCCTTC.

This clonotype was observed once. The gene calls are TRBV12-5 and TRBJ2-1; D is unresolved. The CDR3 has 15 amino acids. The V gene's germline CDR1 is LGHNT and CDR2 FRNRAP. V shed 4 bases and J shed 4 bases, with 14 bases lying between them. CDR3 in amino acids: CASGSGDITYNEQFF. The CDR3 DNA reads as TGTGCTAGTGGTTCCGGAGACATAACGTACAATGAGCAGTTCTTC.

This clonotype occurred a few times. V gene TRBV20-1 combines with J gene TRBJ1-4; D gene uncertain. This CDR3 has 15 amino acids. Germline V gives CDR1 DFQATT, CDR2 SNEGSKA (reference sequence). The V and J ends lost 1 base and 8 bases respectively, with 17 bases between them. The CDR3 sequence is CSARGPTSRREKLFF. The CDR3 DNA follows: TGCAGTGCTAGAGGCCCGACCTCCCGGCGGGAAAAACTGTTTTTT.

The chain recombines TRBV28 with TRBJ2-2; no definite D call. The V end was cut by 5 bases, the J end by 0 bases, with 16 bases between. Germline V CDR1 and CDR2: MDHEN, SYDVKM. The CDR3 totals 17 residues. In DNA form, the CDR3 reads TGTGCCAGCAGTGTAGCAGTACCCTTTACGAACACCGGGGAGCTGTTTTTT. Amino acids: CASSVAVPFTNTGELFF.

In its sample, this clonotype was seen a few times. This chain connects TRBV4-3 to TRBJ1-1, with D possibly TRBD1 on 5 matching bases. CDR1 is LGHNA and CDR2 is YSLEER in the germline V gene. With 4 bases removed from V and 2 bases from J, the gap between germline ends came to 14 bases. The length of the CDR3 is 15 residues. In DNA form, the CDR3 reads TGCGCCAGCAGCCCAACAGGACGGGGAAACACTGAAGCTTTCTTT. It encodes CASSPTGRGNTEAFF.

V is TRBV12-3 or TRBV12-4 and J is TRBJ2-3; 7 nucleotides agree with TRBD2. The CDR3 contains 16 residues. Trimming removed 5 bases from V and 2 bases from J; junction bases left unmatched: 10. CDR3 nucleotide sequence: TGTGCCAGCAGTCCCCGGACTAGTCATCCCACAGATACGCAGTATTTT. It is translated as CASSPRTSHPTDTQYF.

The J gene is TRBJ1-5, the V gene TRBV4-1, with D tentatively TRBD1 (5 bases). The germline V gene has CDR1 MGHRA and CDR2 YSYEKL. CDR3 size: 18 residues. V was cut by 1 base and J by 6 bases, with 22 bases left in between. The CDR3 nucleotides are TGCGCCAGCAGCCAAGGGAGCCTGGCGGGGGGAAGGACTCAGCCCCAGCATTTT. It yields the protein CASSQGSLAGGRTQPQHF.

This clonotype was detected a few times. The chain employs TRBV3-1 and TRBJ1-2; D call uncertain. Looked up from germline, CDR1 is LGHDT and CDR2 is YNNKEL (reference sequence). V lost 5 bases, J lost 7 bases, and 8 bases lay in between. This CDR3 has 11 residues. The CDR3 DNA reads TGTGCCAGCAGCGCAGCGGTTGGCTACACCTTC. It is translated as CASSAAVGYTF.

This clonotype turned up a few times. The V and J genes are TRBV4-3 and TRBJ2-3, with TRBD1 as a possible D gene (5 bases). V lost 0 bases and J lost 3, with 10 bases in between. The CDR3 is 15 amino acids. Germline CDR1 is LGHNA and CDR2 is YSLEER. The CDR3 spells CASSQDKGATDTQYF. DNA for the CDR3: TGCGCCAGCAGCCAAGATAAAGGGGCGACAGATACGCAGTATTTT.

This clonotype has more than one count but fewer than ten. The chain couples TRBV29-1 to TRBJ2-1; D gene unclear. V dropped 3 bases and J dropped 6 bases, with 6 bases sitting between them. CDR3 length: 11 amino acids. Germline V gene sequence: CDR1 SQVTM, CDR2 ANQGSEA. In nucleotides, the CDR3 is TGCAGCGTTGACAGGAGCAATGAGCAGTTCTTC. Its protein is CSVDRSNEQFF.

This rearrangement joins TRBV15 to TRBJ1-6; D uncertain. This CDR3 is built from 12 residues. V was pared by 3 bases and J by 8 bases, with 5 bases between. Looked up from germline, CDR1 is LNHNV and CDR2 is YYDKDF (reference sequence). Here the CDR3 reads CATSSLDSPLHF. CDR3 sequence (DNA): TGTGCCACCAGCAGTTTGGATTCACCCCTCCACTTT.

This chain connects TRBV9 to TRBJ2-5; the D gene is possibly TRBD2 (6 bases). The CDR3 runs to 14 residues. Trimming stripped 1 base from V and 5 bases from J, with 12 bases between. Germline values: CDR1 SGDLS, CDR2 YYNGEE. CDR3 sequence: CASSVRGTGETQYF. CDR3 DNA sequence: TGTGCCAGCAGCGTACGAGGGACTGGGGAGACCCAGTACTTC.

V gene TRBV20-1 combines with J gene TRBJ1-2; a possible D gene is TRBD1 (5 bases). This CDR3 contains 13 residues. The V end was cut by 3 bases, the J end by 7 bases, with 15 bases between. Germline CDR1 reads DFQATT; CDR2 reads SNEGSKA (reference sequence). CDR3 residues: CSASTDTGGGYTF. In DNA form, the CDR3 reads TGCAGTGCTAGCACAGACACCGGGGGTGGCTACACCTTC.

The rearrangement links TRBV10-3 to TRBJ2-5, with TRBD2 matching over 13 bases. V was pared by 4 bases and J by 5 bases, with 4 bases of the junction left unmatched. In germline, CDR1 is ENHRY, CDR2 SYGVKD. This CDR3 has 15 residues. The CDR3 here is CAISGTSGGLETQYF. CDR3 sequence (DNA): TGTGCCATCAGTGGGACTAGCGGGGGTCTGGAGACCCAGTACTTC.

Written as DNA, the CDR3 is TGCAGTGCTAGTTTAGGACAGGGCTACTACGAGCAGTACTTC. Its protein is CSASLGQGYYEQYF. J is TRBJ2-7 and V is TRBV20-1, with TRBD1 identical over 8 bases. Trimming cost V 3 bases and J 3 bases; bases outside gene matches: 7. Germline values: CDR1 DFQATT, CDR2 SNEGSKA (reference sequence). This CDR3 spans 14 amino acids.